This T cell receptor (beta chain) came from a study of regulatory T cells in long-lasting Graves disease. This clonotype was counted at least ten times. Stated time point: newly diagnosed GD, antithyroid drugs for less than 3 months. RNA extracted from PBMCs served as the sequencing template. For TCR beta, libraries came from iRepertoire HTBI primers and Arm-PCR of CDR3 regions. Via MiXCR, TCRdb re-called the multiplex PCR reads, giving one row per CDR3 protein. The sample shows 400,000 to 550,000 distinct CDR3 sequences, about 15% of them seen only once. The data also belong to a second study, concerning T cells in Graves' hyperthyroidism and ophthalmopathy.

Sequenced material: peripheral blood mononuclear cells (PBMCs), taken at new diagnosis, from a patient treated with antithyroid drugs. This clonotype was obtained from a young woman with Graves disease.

In DNA, the CDR3 is TGTGCCACCAACAAATTGGAACAGGTTTTGGTTCAGCCCCAGCATTTT. Its protein is CATNKLEQVLVQPQHF. The chain links TRBV24-1 to TRBJ1-5, with D maybe TRBD1 (5 bases). CDR3 length equals 16 residues. Germline values: CDR1 KGHDR, CDR2 SFDVKD. V was pared by 8 bases and J by 6 bases, with 22 bases between.